This TCR beta chain was identified in a study of shared clonotypes between healthy human individuals. Study context: Samples came from two female and three male donors aged 18 to 49. Study-wide results and limits: Generation probabilities of non-shared clonotypes were lower (relative to those shared by all four donors).

This clone has only a few counts. Antigen: not known. Libraries were prepared by immunoSEQ multiplex PCR; TCRdb keeps only in-frame clonotypes and omits some of them. This table has hundreds of thousands of clones, around 72% appearing once. Adults of Caucasian background living in Nashville, Tennessee made up all donors. The V gene end was trimmed by 3 bases and the J gene end by 5 bases; junction bases not matched to a gene: 4. This CDR3 contains 12 residues. Looked up from germline, CDR1 is GTSNPN and CDR2 is SVGIG (reference sequence). Sequencing was done on a sample of memory CD4+ T cells sorted from blood. Sample subset: CD45RA-negative fraction. This TCR came from a woman aged 30 to 39 in good health. The chain uses TRBV30 and TRBJ2-7; 7 bases match TRBD1. CDR3 nucleotides: TGTGCCTGGAGACAGGGGTTCCACGAGCAGTACTTC. Protein: CAWRQGFHEQYF.